The 23 T cell receptor beta chains presented below share a single source sample, sequenced in a study of spatial heterogeneity in lung cancer. General study results and limits: Tracking of tumor mutation counts was seen in expanded intratumoral alpha and beta TCR counts.

Time point indicated: sample taken at primary tumor resection. TCRdb redid the calling of the 5' RACE reads with MiXCR, one entry per CDR3 protein. The sample has around 18,000 distinct CDR3 sequences, approximately 9.7% seen once. No antigen has been identified for these receptors. Sequenced here: lung tumor tissue, sampled at surgery. The receptor source for this set is a female donor with early-stage non-small cell lung cancer.

This clonotype was counted only a few times. This beta chain turned up in a library designed for alpha chains; as an off-target read, its abundance says little. The J gene is TRBJ1-1, the V gene TRBV18; D unresolved. The CDR3 has 15 residues. V was pared by 1 base and J by 3 bases, with 12 bases between. CDR1 is KGHSH, CDR2 LQKENI, per germline. Here the CDR3 reads CASSPRLGIDTEAFF. The CDR3 DNA sequence: TGTGCCAGCTCACCACGGCTGGGGATAGACACTGAAGCTTTCTTT.

This clonotype was counted at least ten times. The size of this beta chain means little, since it is a stray read in a library made for alpha chains. The chain combines TRBV5-1 with TRBJ2-1; the D call may be TRBD1 or TRBD2 (5 bases each). V gave up 1 base and J gave up 6 bases, with 8 bases separating them. CDR3 length: 13 amino acids. Germline-derived CDR1 and CDR2 are SGHRS and YFSETQ. CDR3 nucleotides: TGCGCCAGCAGCTTGCCGGGACGCAATGAGCAGTTCTTC. Protein: CASSLPGRNEQFF.

With regard to this clonotype: This beta chain slipped into a library made for alpha chains as a stray read, so its size is not meaningful. The chain links TRBV5-8 to TRBJ1-1; D not resolved. Germline V gene sequence: CDR1 SGHTS, CDR2 YDEGEE. The CDR3 runs 11 residues. The germline V and J ends were trimmed by 1 base and 8 bases, with 6 bases remaining between them. This CDR3 reads CASSLRREAFF. CDR3 sequence (DNA): TGTGCCAGCAGCTTGCGCAGGGAAGCTTTCTTT.

This clonotype was detected many times. This beta chain came through as a stray read in a library set up for alpha chains, and its size says little. The chain uses TRBV2 and TRBJ2-3; 7 nucleotides match TRBD2. Per the germline V gene, CDR1 is SNHLY and CDR2 is FYNNEI. Trimming took 6 bases from V and 1 from J; bases not matched to a gene: 10. CDR3 size: 16 residues. For the CDR3, the DNA is TGTGCCAGCAGGGGGGAAAGACTAGCCGGCACAGATACGCAGTATTTT. Residues: CASRGERLAGTDTQYF.

In its sample, this clonotype ranks as medium-sized (0.01 to 0.1%). This beta chain lies outside the target of a library built for alpha chains; its clone size means little. The chain combines TRBV11-2 with TRBJ2-7, with D tentatively TRBD2 (5 bases). Germline-derived CDR1 and CDR2 are SGHAT and FQNNGV. Trimming cost V 7 bases and J 7 bases, with 20 bases left between them. This CDR3 is 14 amino acids long. In DNA form, the CDR3 reads TGTGCCAGCACCGTCGGACGGGGATCCTTGGAGCAGTACTTC. The encoded protein is CASTVGRGSLEQYF.

This clonotype was detected many times. The library was designed around alpha chains, so this beta chain is a stray read whose abundance carries little weight. This chain connects TRBV5-1 to TRBJ2-2; D possibly corresponds to TRBD2 (5 bases). The V gene lost 5 bases and the J gene lost 4 bases, with 9 bases spanning the gap. The CDR3 length is 13 residues. Per germline, CDR1 SGHRS and CDR2 YFSETQ. As DNA, the CDR3 is TGCGCCAGCAGACTAGTGGTCACCGGGGAGCTGTTTTTT. Its protein product is CASRLVVTGELFF.

This clonotype has ten or more counts. With the library built for alpha chains, this beta chain is off target and its frequency is not meaningful. For the CDR3, the DNA is TGCGCCAGCGGCGGGACGGCAAACACCGGGGAGCTGTTTTTT. As protein: CASGGTANTGELFF. This chain connects TRBV5-1 to TRBJ2-2; TRBD2 is a possible D gene (6 bases). This CDR3 comprises 14 residues. The V end lost 7 bases, the J end lost 2 bases, and 12 bases lay between the germline ends. CDR1 is SGHRS, CDR2 YFSETQ, per germline.

By proportion, this clonotype is medium-sized. This beta chain is an off-target read within a library intended for alpha chains, so its frequency means little. This chain links TRBV20-1 with TRBJ2-1, with 10 bases aligning to TRBD1. The CDR3 consists of 14 residues. J gave up 6 bases and V 5 bases, and 7 bases lay outside the gene matches. CDR1 DFQATT and CDR2 SNEGSKA come from the germline V gene (reference sequence). CDR3 protein: CSAGGGTGVNEQFF. CDR3 nucleotides: TGCAGTGCTGGGGGAGGGACAGGGGTCAATGAGCAGTTCTTC.

As to this clonotype: This beta chain is a stray read from a library made for alpha chains; its abundance is not meaningful. The rearrangement links TRBV5-1 to TRBJ2-1, with 9 bases lining up with TRBD1. The ends lost 4 bases at V and 8 bases at J; junction bases unmatched: 10. CDR3 length: 15 amino acids. The germline CDR1 and CDR2 sequences are SGHRS and YFSETQ. CDR3 in DNA: TGCGCCAGCAGCGTGGGACAGGGCAAGGGGGATGAGCAGTTCTTC. Protein product: CASSVGQGKGDEQFF.

This clonotype was recorded a few times. Since the library was made to target alpha chains, this beta chain is a stray read and its abundance is not meaningful. This chain uses TRBV10-3 with TRBJ2-3, with 8 nucleotides matching TRBD2. Germline CDR1 reads ENHRY; CDR2 reads SYGVKD. After removal of 9 bases from V and 5 bases from J, the junction contained 10 bases not matched to a gene. The CDR3 totals 14 residues. The DNA for the CDR3 is TGTGCCATTCGCTCTAGCGGGTTGGGAGATACGCAGTATTTT. Protein product: CAIRSSGLGDTQYF.

This clonotype was observed a handful of times. Little can be read into the size of this beta chain, an off-target read in a library designed for alpha chains. The rearrangement joins TRBV5-1 to TRBJ2-3; the match to TRBD2 covers 11 bases. Trimming removed 0 bases from V and 1 base from J; junction bases left unmatched: 4. CDR1 and CDR2 from the germline V gene are SGHRS and YFSETQ. CDR3 length: 17 residues. CDR3 protein: CASSLGSSGGRTDTQYF. The CDR3 DNA reads as TGCGCCAGCAGCTTGGGATCTAGCGGGGGGCGCACAGATACGCAGTATTTT.

This clonotype was seen a few times. The library was prepared for alpha chains; this beta chain is a stray read, so its frequency means little. The gene calls are TRBV10-3 and TRBJ2-1; TRBD2 matches 10 bases. Germline V gene data show CDR1 as ENHRY and CDR2 as SYGVKD. Trimming cost V 2 bases and J 4 bases; bases outside gene matches: 5. This CDR3 has 16 amino acids. For the CDR3, the DNA is TGTGCCATCAGTGAGGTTACTAGCGGGGTTTACAATGAGCAGTTCTTC. This gives the protein CAISEVTSGVYNEQFF.

This clonotype was recorded at least ten times. For a library built for alpha chains, this beta chain is a stray read; little rests on its size. The chain employs TRBV5-1 and TRBJ2-1; D remains ambiguous. Trimming took 4 bases from V and 5 from J, leaving 13 bases between them. There are 14 residues in the CDR3. Looked up from germline, CDR1 is SGHRS and CDR2 is YFSETQ. The CDR3 sequence: CASSLSGRNNEQFF. The CDR3 nucleotides are TGCGCCAGCAGCCTCTCCGGACGGAACAATGAGCAGTTCTTC.

Concerning this clonotype: This beta chain appears as a stray read in a library generated for alpha chains; its size is not informative. This chain links TRBV6-1 with TRBJ2-5, with 14 bases matching TRBD2. The trim removed 5 bases at V and 5 bases at J, leaving 7 bases unmatched. The CDR3 runs 16 residues. Germline loops: CDR1 MNHNS, CDR2 SASEGT. The CDR3 region has the DNA TGTGCCAGCAGTCCGACTAGCGGGGGGGCCCCGGAGACCCAGTACTTC. It translates to CASSPTSGGAPETQYF.

To note about this clonotype: A library prepared for alpha chains yielded this beta chain as an off-target read; its size is of little meaning. The V gene is TRBV18, the J gene TRBJ1-5, with D possibly matching TRBD1 (6 bases). The CDR3 consists of 13 residues. Germline V gene data show CDR1 as KGHSH and CDR2 as LQKENI. Trimming shortened V by 6 bases and J by 7 bases, and 13 bases separated the two germline ends. The CDR3 loop is CASSRGESQPQHF. For the CDR3, the DNA is TGTGCCAGCTCCAGGGGTGAGTCCCAGCCCCAGCATTTT.

The sample holds many counts of this clonotype. A library prepared for alpha chains yielded this beta chain as an off-target read; its size is of little meaning. The genes are TRBV5-1 and TRBJ2-3; D tentatively reads TRBD1 or TRBD2 (5 bases each). CDR1 and CDR2 (germline): SGHRS, YFSETQ. The CDR3 totals 15 residues. Trimming stripped 4 bases from V and 3 bases from J, with 15 bases between. This CDR3 is CASSQGVQSTDTQYF. The CDR3 DNA reads TGCGCCAGCAGCCAGGGAGTCCAGTCGACAGATACGCAGTATTTT. Drawing the rest from reference TRBV5-1 and TRBJ2-3, the complete variable domain is KAGVTQTPRYLIKTRGQQVTLSCSPISGHRSVSWYQQTPGQGLQFLFEYFSETQRNKGNFPGRFSGRQFSNSRSEMNVSTLELGDSALYLCASSQGVQSTDTQYFGPGTRLTVL.

In this sample, this clonotype turned up a few times. Being off target in a library aimed at alpha chains, this beta chain has a size of little meaning. This chain links TRBV28 with TRBJ1-2; D gene ambiguous. V was shortened by 1 base and J by 8 bases, with 14 bases between the two germline ends. The V gene's germline CDR1 is MDHEN and CDR2 SYDVKM. The CDR3 consists of 14 residues. Here the CDR3 DNA reads TGTGCCAGCAGTTTATTAAGGAGAGTGAAGGGCTACACCTTC. Its translation is CASSLLRRVKGYTF.

This clonotype was recorded at least ten times. This beta chain represents an off-target read in a library built for alpha chains; its size is of limited meaning. The chain uses TRBV5-1 and TRBJ1-6; D not resolved. CDR1 SGHRS and CDR2 YFSETQ come from the germline V gene. The CDR3 contains 15 residues. Deletions cut 4 bases from V and 6 bases from J, with 14 bases between. CDR3 in amino acids: CASSPDGRSNSPLHF. The CDR3 DNA follows: TGCGCCAGCAGCCCGGACGGCAGAAGTAATTCACCCCTCCACTTT.

This clonotype has a handful of counts. Being off target in a library aimed at alpha chains, this beta chain has a size of little meaning. In DNA, the CDR3 is TGTGCCAGCAGTTTTGGGACCGGGTCCTATGGCTACACCTTC. Translating gives CASSFGTGSYGYTF. This chain connects TRBV12-3 or TRBV12-4 to TRBJ1-2; possibly TRBD1 for D (5 bases). The CDR3 length is 14 residues. The germline V and J ends were trimmed by 3 bases and 4 bases, with 12 bases remaining between them.

This clonotype appeared many times. This beta chain slipped into a library made for alpha chains as a stray read, so its size is not meaningful. The rearrangement uses TRBV6-6 and TRBJ1-5, with D possibly being TRBD1 (6 bases). Trimming shortened V by 4 bases and J by 0 bases, and 13 bases separated the two germline ends. CDR3 length: 16 residues. Germline V gives CDR1 MNHNY, CDR2 SVGAGI (reference sequence). The DNA for the CDR3 is TGTGCCAGCAGTTGGACCGGGGGCGTTAGCAATCAGCCCCAGCATTTT. Translating it yields CASSWTGGVSNQPQHF.

By sample fraction, this clonotype is medium-sized. This beta chain lies outside the target of a library built for alpha chains; its clone size means little. V gene TRBV10-3 combines with J gene TRBJ2-7; TRBD1 is a possible D gene (6 bases). The CDR3 loop spans 17 amino acids. Germline values: CDR1 ENHRY, CDR2 SYGVKD. The V gene lost 0 bases and the J gene lost 4 bases, with 19 bases spanning the gap. DNA for the CDR3: TGTGCCATCAGTGAGTCTGGGATCTTGGACAGTAAGTACGAGCAGTACTTC. It is translated as CAISESGILDSKYEQYF.

Comments on this clonotype: This beta chain represents an off-target read in a library built for alpha chains; its size is of limited meaning. This chain connects TRBV7-2 to TRBJ2-2; the D is unclear. The germline gives CDR1 SGHTA, CDR2 FQGNSA. V lost 3 bases, J lost 5 bases, and 4 bases lay in between. The CDR3 extends over 12 amino acids. The CDR3 DNA is TGTGCCAGCAGCTTCCCGACCGGGGAGCTGTTTTTT. Protein sequence: CASSFPTGELFF.

This clonotype was picked up many times. Being off target in a library aimed at alpha chains, this beta chain has a size of little meaning. The chain employs TRBV20-1 and TRBJ1-1; D is possibly TRBD1 (5 bases). The CDR3 spans 15 residues. Deletions cut 0 bases from V and 1 base from J, with 12 bases between. The germline CDR1 and CDR2 sequences are DFQATT and SNEGSKA (reference sequence). As DNA, the CDR3 is TGCAGTGCTAGAGACCCCGCAGGGACGAACACTGAAGCTTTCTTT. This sequence encodes CSARDPAGTNTEAFF.